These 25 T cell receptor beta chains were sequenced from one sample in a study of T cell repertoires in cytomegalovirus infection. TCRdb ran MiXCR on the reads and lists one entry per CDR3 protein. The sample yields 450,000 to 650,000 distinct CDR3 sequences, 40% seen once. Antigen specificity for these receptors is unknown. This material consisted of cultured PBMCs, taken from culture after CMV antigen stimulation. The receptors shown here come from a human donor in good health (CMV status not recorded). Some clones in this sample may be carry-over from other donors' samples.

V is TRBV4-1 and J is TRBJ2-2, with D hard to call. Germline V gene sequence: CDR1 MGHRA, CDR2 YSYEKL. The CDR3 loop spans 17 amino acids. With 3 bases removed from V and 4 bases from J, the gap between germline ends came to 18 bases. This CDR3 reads CASSHLRVRSATGELFF. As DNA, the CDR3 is TGCGCCAGCAGCCACCTCCGGGTCCGGAGCGCCACCGGGGAGCTGTTTTTT.

Here the CDR3 DNA reads TGTGCCAGCAGTTGGATGACTAGCGGGTACAATGAGCAGTTCTTC. Its protein product is CASSWMTSGYNEQFF. The chain carries TRBV27 and TRBJ2-1, with TRBD2 matching over 10 bases. Germline CDR1 and CDR2: MNHEY and SMNVEV (reference sequence). With 4 bases clipped from V and 4 bases from J, the junction kept 4 bases outside the gene matches. This CDR3 region has 15 residues.

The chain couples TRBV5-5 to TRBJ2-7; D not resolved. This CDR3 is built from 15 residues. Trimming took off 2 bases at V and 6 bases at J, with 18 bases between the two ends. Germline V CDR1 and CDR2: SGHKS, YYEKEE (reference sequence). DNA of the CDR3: TGTGCCAGCAGCTTAAGGCATTCGCCAAGTGGCGAGCAGTACTTC. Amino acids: CASSLRHSPSGEQYF.

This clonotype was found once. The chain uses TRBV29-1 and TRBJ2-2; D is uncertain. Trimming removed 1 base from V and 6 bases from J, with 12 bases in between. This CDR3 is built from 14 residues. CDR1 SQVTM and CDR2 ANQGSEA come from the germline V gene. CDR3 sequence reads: CSVEVDRKAGELFF. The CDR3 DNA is TGCAGCGTTGAAGTCGACCGTAAAGCCGGGGAGCTGTTTTTT.

CDR3: CASSPGTLLEAFF. CDR3 DNA: TGCGCCAGCAGCCCCGGGACACTACTTGAAGCTTTCTTT. V is TRBV5-1 and J is TRBJ1-1; D possibly corresponds to TRBD1 (6 bases). The CDR3 runs to 13 residues. Germline CDR1 is SGHRS and CDR2 is YFSETQ. The ends were cut back, 4 bases at V and 7 bases at J, with 14 bases in the middle.

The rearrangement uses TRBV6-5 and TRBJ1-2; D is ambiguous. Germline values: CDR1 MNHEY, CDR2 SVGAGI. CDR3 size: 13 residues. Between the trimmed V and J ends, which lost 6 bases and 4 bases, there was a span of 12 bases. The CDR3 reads CASSPLEFYGYTF. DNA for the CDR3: TGTGCCAGCAGCCCCCTTGAATTCTATGGCTACACCTTC.

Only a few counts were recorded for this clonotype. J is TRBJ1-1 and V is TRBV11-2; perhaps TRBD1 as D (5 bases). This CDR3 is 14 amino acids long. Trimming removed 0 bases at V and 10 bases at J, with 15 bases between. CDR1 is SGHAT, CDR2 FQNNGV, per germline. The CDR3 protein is CASSLDREKGTAFF. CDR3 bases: TGTGCCAGCAGCTTAGATCGGGAGAAGGGGACAGCTTTCTTT.

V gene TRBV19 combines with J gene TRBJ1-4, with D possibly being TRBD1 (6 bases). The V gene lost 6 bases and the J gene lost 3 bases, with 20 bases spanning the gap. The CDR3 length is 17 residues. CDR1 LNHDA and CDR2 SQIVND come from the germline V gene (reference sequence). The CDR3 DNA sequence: TGTGCCAGTAGGAAACAGGGAAGGATTCTTCCTAATGAAAAACTGTTTTTT. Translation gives CASRKQGRILPNEKLFF.

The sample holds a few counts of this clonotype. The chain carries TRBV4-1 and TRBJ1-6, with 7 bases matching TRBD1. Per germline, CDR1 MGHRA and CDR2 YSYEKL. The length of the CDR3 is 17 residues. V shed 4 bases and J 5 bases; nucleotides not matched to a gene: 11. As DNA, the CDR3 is TGCGCCAGCAGCCCGGCCGGGAGGGGGCAAAATAATTCACCCCTCCACTTT. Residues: CASSPAGRGQNNSPLHF.

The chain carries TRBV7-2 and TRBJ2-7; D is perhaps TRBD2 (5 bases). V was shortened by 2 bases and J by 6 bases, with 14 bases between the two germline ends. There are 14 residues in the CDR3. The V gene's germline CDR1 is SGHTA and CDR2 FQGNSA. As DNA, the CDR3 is TGTGCCAGCAGCTTAAGGTACGGGATCGGCGAGCAGTACTTC. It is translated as CASSLRYGIGEQYF. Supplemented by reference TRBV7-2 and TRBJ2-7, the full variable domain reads GAGVSQSPSNKVTEKGKDVELRCDPISGHTALYWYRQSLGQGLEFLIYFQGNSAPDKSGLPSDRFSAERTGGSVSTLTIQRTQQEDSAVYLCASSLRYGIGEQYFGPGTRLTVT.

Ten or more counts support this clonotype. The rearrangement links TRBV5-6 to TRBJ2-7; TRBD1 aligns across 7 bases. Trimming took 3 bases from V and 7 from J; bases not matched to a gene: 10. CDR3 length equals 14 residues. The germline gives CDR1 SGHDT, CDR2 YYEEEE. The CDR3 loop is CASSSGTVYGEQYF. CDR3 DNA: TGTGCCAGCAGCTCCGGGACAGTTTATGGGGAGCAGTACTTC. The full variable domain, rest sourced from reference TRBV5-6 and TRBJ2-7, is DAGVTQSPTHLIKTRGQQVTLRCSPKSGHDTVSWYQQALGQGPQFIFQYYEEEERQRGNFPDRFSGHQFPNYSSELNVNALLLGDSALYLCASSSGTVYGEQYFGPGTRLTVT.

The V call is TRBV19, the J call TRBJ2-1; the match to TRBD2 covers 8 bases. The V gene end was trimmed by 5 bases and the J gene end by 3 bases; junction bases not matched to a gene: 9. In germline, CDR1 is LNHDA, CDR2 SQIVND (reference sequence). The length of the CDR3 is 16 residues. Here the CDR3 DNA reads TGTGCCAGTAGTTCGTTAGCGGGACCGGTCTACAATGAGCAGTTCTTC. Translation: CASSSLAGPVYNEQFF.

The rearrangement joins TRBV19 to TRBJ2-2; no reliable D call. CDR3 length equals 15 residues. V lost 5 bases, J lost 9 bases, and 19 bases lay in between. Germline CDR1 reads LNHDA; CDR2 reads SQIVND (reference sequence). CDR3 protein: CASSPITEGTRELFF. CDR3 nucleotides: TGTGCCAGTAGTCCTATAACCGAAGGAACCCGGGAGCTGTTTTTT.

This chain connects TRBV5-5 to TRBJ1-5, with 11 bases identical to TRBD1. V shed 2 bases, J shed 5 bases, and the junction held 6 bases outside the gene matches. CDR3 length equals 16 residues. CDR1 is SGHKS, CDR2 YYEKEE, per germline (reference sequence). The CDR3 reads CASSLGTGGTDQPQHF. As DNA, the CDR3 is TGTGCCAGCAGCTTAGGGACAGGGGGGACGGATCAGCCCCAGCATTTT.

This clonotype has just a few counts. The CDR3 DNA is TGTGCCAGCAGCCCAAAACGCACAGATACGCAGTATTTT. Translation: CASSPKRTDTQYF. The chain links TRBV7-9 to TRBJ2-3; D unclear. The germline V gene encodes CDR1 SEHNR and CDR2 FQNEAQ (reference sequence). The CDR3 consists of 13 residues. V was shortened by 5 bases and J by 1 base, with 7 bases between the two germline ends.

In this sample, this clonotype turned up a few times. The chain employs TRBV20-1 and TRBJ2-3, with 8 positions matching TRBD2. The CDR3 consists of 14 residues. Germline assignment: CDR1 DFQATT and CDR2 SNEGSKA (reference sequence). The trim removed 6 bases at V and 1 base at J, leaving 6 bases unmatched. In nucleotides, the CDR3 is TGCAGTGCCGGGAGGGACCTGGGCACAGATACGCAGTATTTT. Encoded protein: CSAGRDLGTDTQYF.

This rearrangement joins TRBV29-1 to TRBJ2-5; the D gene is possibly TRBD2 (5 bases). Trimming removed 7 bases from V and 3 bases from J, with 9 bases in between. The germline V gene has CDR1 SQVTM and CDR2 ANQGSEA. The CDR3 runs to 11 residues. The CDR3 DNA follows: TGCAGCGGGGAAGCGGAAGAGACCCAGTACTTC. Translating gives CSGEAEETQYF.

The CDR3 region has the DNA TGTGCCAGCAGCTTAGTGGCTAGCGGGTTCTCCTACGAGCAGTACTTC. It translates to CASSLVASGFSYEQYF. The rearrangement uses TRBV7-2 and TRBJ2-7; 8 bases line up with TRBD2. Germline CDR1 reads SGHTA; CDR2 reads FQGNSA. This CDR3 region has 16 residues. J lost 0 bases, V lost 1 base, and 5 bases had no gene match.

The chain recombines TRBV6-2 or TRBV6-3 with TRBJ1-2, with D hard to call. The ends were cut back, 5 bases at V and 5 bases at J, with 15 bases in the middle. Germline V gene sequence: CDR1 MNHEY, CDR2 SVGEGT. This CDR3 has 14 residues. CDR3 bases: TGTGCCAGCAGTACGGGGAGCGGAGGGTATGGCTACACCTTC. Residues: CASSTGSGGYGYTF.

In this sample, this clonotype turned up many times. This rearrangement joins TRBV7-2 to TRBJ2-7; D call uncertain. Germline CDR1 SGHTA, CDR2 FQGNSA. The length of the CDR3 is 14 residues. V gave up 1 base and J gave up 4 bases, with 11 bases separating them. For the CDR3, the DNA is TGTGCCAGCAGCTTAGTGGGATGGGGTTACGAGCAGTACTTC. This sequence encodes CASSLVGWGYEQYF.

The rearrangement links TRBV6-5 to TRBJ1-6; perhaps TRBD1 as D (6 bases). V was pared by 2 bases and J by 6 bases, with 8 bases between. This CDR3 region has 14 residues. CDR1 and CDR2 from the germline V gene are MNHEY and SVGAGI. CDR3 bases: TGTGCCAGCAGTTACGGGACACCTAATTCACCCCTCCACTTT. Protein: CASSYGTPNSPLHF.

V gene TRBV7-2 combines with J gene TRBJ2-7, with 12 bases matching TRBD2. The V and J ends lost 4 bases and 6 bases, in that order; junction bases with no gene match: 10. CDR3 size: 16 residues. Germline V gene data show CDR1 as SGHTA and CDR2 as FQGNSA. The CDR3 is CASSSSAGLAGFEQYF. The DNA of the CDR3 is TGTGCCAGCAGCTCGTCCGCGGGACTAGCGGGTTTCGAGCAGTACTTC.

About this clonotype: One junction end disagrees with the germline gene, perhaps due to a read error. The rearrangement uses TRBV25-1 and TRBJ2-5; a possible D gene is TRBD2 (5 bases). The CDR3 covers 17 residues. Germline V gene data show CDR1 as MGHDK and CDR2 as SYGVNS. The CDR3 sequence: CVSSEYSGKELQETQYF. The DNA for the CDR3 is TGTGTCAGCAGTGAATATTCCGGGAAAGAGCTCCAAGAGACCCAGTACTTC.

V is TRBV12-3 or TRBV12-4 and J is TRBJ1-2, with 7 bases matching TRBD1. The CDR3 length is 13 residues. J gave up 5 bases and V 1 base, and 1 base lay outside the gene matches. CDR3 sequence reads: CASSLVQGYGYTF. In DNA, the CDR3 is TGTGCCAGCAGTTTAGTACAGGGGTATGGCTACACCTTC.

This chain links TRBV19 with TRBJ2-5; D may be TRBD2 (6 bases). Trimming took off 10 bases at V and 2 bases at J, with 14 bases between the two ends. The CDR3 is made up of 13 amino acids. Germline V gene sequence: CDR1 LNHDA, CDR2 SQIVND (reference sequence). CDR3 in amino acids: CATSGVVQETQYF. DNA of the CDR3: TGTGCCACCTCGGGGGTCGTACAAGAGACCCAGTACTTC. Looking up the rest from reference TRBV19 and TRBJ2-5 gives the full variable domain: DGGITQSPKYLFRKEGQNVTLSCEQNLNHDAMYWYRQDPGQGLRLIYYSQIVNDFQKGDIAEGYSVSREKKESFPLTVTSAQKNPTAFYLCATSGVVQETQYFGPGTRLLVL.